These 9 T cell receptor beta chains came from one sample sequenced in a study of T cells in Graves' hyperthyroidism and ophthalmopathy. RNA transcripts were the template for amplifying TCR beta CDR3 regions. The study used the HTBI primer set for a first-round RT-PCR of the TCR CDR3. TCRdb reanalysed the multiplex PCR reads using MiXCR and keeps one entry per CDR3 protein. Of about 96,000 distinct CDR3 sequences listed, over 50% are singletons. Sequenced material: blood. The receptors here all came from a woman aged 40-49 years with Graves' hyperthyroidism.

The chain is built from TRBV20-1 and TRBJ1-2; D gene uncertain. Trimming removed 4 bases from V and 3 bases from J, with 9 bases in between. In germline, CDR1 is DFQATT, CDR2 SNEGSKA (reference sequence). The CDR3 runs 12 residues. CDR3 in DNA: TGCAGTGCTAAGCTTCGGGACTATGGCTACACCTTC. This codes for CSAKLRDYGYTF.

Only one count was recorded for this clonotype. The rearrangement joins TRBV5-1 to TRBJ2-7; D remains ambiguous. The CDR3 sequence is 13 residues long. CDR1 is SGHRS and CDR2 is YFSETQ in the germline V gene. V shed 4 bases and J shed 1 base, with 9 bases lying between them. CDR3 in amino acids: CASSGTDSYEQYF. The CDR3 nucleotides are TGCGCCAGCAGCGGCACAGATTCCTACGAGCAGTACTTC.

There are many counts of this clonotype. V usage is TRBV4-3 and J usage is TRBJ2-5; D may be TRBD2 (5 bases). The V gene lost 4 bases and the J gene lost 5 bases, with 14 bases spanning the gap. This CDR3 comprises 14 residues. CDR1 LGHNA and CDR2 YSLEER come from the germline V gene. The CDR3 here is CASSPTRVYETQYF. The CDR3 DNA reads as TGCGCCAGCAGCCCTACGCGGGTTTACGAGACCCAGTACTTC.

The chain has TRBV7-3 and TRBJ2-7; 10 positions agree with TRBD1. Germline V gene lookup returns CDR1 SGHTA and CDR2 FQGTGA. V shed 11 bases, J shed 6 bases, and the junction held 13 bases outside the gene matches. This CDR3 has 14 amino acids. This CDR3 is CAWGRDRGLGEQYF. Written as DNA, the CDR3 is TGTGCCTGGGGGCGTGACAGGGGGCTTGGCGAGCAGTACTTC.

In this sample, this clonotype turned up a few times. This sequence may be a read error, since a much larger clone differs from it by one base. The chain combines TRBV5-1 with TRBJ1-1; TRBD1 matches at 7 bases. CDR3 length: 14 amino acids. Germline-derived CDR1 and CDR2 are SGHRS and YFSETQ. With 7 bases clipped from V and 4 bases from J, the junction kept 10 bases outside the gene matches. CDR3 nucleotides: TGCGCCAGCGGCGCCAGACAGGGCGGCACTGAAGCTTTCTTT. Translation gives CASGARQGGTEAFF.

The chain is built from TRBV20-1 and TRBJ1-2, with D tentatively TRBD1 (6 bases). CDR1 DFQATT and CDR2 SNEGSKA come from the germline V gene (reference sequence). This CDR3 spans 13 amino acids. The V end was cut by 3 bases, the J end by 2 bases, with 10 bases between. The CDR3 sequence: CSASGRGNYGYTF. Here the CDR3 DNA reads TGCAGTGCTAGCGGCAGGGGAAACTATGGCTACACCTTC.

A few counts support this clonotype. The germline gene is not matched at one end of the junction; a read error may be the cause. V is TRBV7-2 and J is TRBJ1-4; D gene uncertain. This CDR3 is 19 amino acids long. Germline CDR1 reads SGHTA; CDR2 reads FQGNSA. CDR3 amino acids: CASSQAAAGWAPTNEKLFF. The CDR3 DNA reads as TGCGCCAGCAGCCAAGCGGCGGCAGGATGGGCTCCAACTAATGAAAAACTGTTTTTT.

This sequence joins TRBV10-3 and TRBJ1-2; D is possibly TRBD1 (6 bases). From germline, CDR1 is ENHRY and CDR2 SYGVKD. Trimming left V 3 bases short and J 6 bases short, with 14 bases between. There are 14 residues in the CDR3. The CDR3 loop reads CAISESGASNGYTF. For the CDR3, the DNA is TGTGCCATCAGTGAATCAGGGGCATCCAATGGCTACACCTTC.

Only a few counts were recorded for this clonotype. The chain has TRBV28 and TRBJ1-5, with unresolved D. Trimming cost V 3 bases and J 8 bases, with 8 bases left between them. The CDR3 covers 12 residues. Germline V gene data show CDR1 as MDHEN and CDR2 as SYDVKM. The chain's CDR3 is CASSLEGKPQHF. The CDR3 nucleotides read TGTGCCAGCAGTTTGGAAGGGAAGCCCCAGCATTTT.